These T cell receptor beta chains were read from a single sample in a study of blood T cell repertoires in COVID-19. Libraries were prepared by immunoSEQ multiplex PCR; TCRdb keeps only in-frame clonotypes and omits some of them. The table shows 97,000 or so clones, with 80% to 95% occurring only once. The sequencing input was peripheral blood. The receptors derive from a man between 18 and 29 years old with acute or convalescent COVID-19. The CDR3 runs from the conserved cysteine through the conserved F or W. D genes are given only for firm matches. The size entry is marked missing in some rows and otherwise reads once, few, many or a size class.

v_call	clone_size	d_call	j_call	cdr3_nt	cdr3_aa
TRBV30	once	NA	TRBJ1-2	TGTGCCTCCGACGGGGGGCGAGCCTTCTATGGCTACACCTTC	CASDGGRAFYGYTF
TRBV11-2	NA	TRBD1	TRBJ2-3	TGTGCCAGCACCTTATGGGACAGGGAGGCAGATACGCAGTATTTT	CASTLWDREADTQYF
TRBV12-3/TRBV12-4	NA	NA	TRBJ2-7	TGTGCCAGCAGTCCTACAGGGTTCGAGCAGTACTTC	CASSPTGFEQYF
TRBV19	NA	TRBD2	TRBJ2-5	TGTGCCAGTACCCCGGAGCGGGGGATTTCGCAGACCCAGTACTTC	CASTPERGISQTQYF
TRBV5-4	few	TRBD2	TRBJ2-1	TGTGCCGCCAGGCTAGCGGGAGGTGATGAGCAGTTCTTC	CAARLAGGDEQFF
TRBV19	NA	NA	TRBJ1-4	TGTGCCAGTACCCGAGGTGAAAAACTGTTTTTT	CASTRGEKLFF
TRBV6-1	few	NA	TRBJ1-3	TGTGCCAGCAGTGCCTACACCACAGCTCTCTCTGGAAACACCATATATTTT	CASSAYTTALSGNTIYF
TRBV12-3/TRBV12-4	NA	NA	TRBJ2-2	TGTGCCAGCAGCTCATTAGATAGTGGGGAGCTGTTTTTT	CASSSLDSGELFF
TRBV10-2	once	NA	TRBJ2-1	TGCGCCAGCAGTGAGCTCCTTCGCAATGAGCAGTTCTTC	CASSELLRNEQFF
TRBV3-1/TRBV3-2	NA	TRBD1	TRBJ1-1	TGTGCCAGCAGCTACCCGGGACAGGGGGCTTTCTTT	CASSYPGQGAFF
TRBV7-8	once	TRBD1	TRBJ1-5	TGTGCCAGCAGCGCTTCGGGACAGGCGATCAATCAGCCCCAGCATTTT	CASSASGQAINQPQHF
TRBV6-5	NA	NA	TRBJ2-1	TGTGCCAGCAGTCGAGAGGTATACAATGAGCAGTTCTTC	CASSREVYNEQFF
TRBV20-1	NA	NA	TRBJ2-3	TGCAGTGCTAGTGGGCCGGGGGAAGGGGATACGCAGTATTTT	CSASGPGEGDTQYF
TRBV12-3/TRBV12-4	NA	NA	TRBJ2-5	TGTGCCAGCAGCCTCCTCCAAGAGACCCAGTACTTC	CASSLLQETQYF
TRBV4-1	NA	NA	TRBJ2-2	TGCGCCAGCAATGATGGGCTGACGAACACCGGGGAGCTGTTTTTT	CASNDGLTNTGELFF
TRBV2	NA	NA	TRBJ1-1	TGTGCCAGCAGTGATATGATGGGGGAGGCCGAAGCTTTCTTT	CASSDMMGEAEAFF
TRBV5-4	NA	NA	TRBJ1-6	TGTGCCAGCAGCTTGGGGGCAAATTCACCCCTCCACTTT	CASSLGANSPLHF
TRBV24-1	NA	NA	TRBJ2-2	TGTGCCACCAGGGCTACAGGGTCCACCGGGGAGCTGTTTTTT	CATRATGSTGELFF
TRBV19	NA	TRBD1	TRBJ1-6	TGTGCCAGTAGTACATCGACAGGGTGGGATTCACCCCTCCACTTT	CASSTSTGWDSPLHF
TRBV5-1	NA	TRBD2	TRBJ2-7	TGCGCCAGCAGCTTGGGCCTAGCGGGACCCTACGAGCAGTACTTC	CASSLGLAGPYEQYF
TRBV3-1/TRBV3-2	NA	NA	TRBJ2-1	TGTGCCAGCAGCTTCTATACTAGTGTATCCCGCAATGAGCAGTTCTTC	CASSFYTSVSRNEQFF
TRBV24-1	NA	TRBD1	TRBJ2-3	TGTGCCACCAGTGACAGACAGGGGACAGATACGCAGTATTTT	CATSDRQGTDTQYF
TRBV27	NA	NA	TRBJ1-5	TGTGCCAGCAGCCCCTGGGGGGGTCCTCAGCCCCAGCATTTT	CASSPWGGPQPQHF
TRBV7-2	NA	NA	TRBJ1-2	TGTGCCAGCAGCCCCAGATCACCGGGACTGACTAACTATGGCTACACCTTC	CASSPRSPGLTNYGYTF
TRBV7-6	NA	TRBD1	TRBJ2-4	TGTGCCAGCAGCTTAGCGACAGGGGTGGGAAACATTCAGTACTTC	CASSLATGVGNIQYF
TRBV7-2	NA	TRBD2	TRBJ2-7	TGTGCCAGCAGCCTTGCGGGGGGCTACTACGAGCAGTACTTC	CASSLAGGYYEQYF
TRBV6-6	NA	TRBD2	TRBJ2-7	TGTGCCAGCAGTCCTATCCCCTGGGGAGGGGCGCAAAGGTCCTACGAGCAGTACTTC	CASSPIPWGGAQRSYEQYF
TRBV5-1	NA	NA	TRBJ1-1	TGCGCCAGCAGCTTGGCCTTGGCAGCCCCGGGGACTGAAGCTTTCTTT	CASSLALAAPGTEAFF
TRBV19	NA	NA	TRBJ1-1	TGTGCCAGTCCAGGGGCCACTGAAGCTTTCTTT	CASPGATEAFF
TRBV5-5	NA	TRBD2	TRBJ2-1	TGTGCCAGCAGCTCTGGGGGAGCGGGGGCTTACAATGAGCAGTTCTTC	CASSSGGAGAYNEQFF
TRBV13	NA	TRBD1	TRBJ2-7	TGTGCCAGCAGCTCGGACTTCACAGGGGCACACTACGAGCAGTACTTC	CASSSDFTGAHYEQYF
TRBV3-1/TRBV3-2	NA	TRBD2	TRBJ2-1	TGTGCCAGCAGCCAAGGACTAGCGGGGCCCTACAATGAGCAGTTCTTC	CASSQGLAGPYNEQFF
TRBV2	NA	NA	TRBJ1-3	TGTGCCAGCAGTGAAAGGTCACCCCCCGAGGACACCATATATTTT	CASSERSPPEDTIYF
TRBV6-4	NA	TRBD1	TRBJ1-2	TGTGCCAGCAGTGAGGCAGGGGGCCCTCGCTATGGCTACACCTTC	CASSEAGGPRYGYTF
TRBV19	NA	NA	TRBJ1-2	TGTGCCAGTAGTATTACAGAGCGGAACTATGGCTACACCTTC	CASSITERNYGYTF
TRBV12-5	NA	TRBD1	TRBJ2-7	TGTGCTAGTGGTTTGGTAGTTGGACAGGGTAGAAGCGACGAGCAGTACTTC	CASGLVVGQGRSDEQYF
TRBV4-2	NA	TRBD1	TRBJ1-2	TGTGCCAGCAGCCAAGAATTGGGACAGGGATACTATGGCTACACCTTC	CASSQELGQGYYGYTF
TRBV7-2	NA	NA	TRBJ2-7	TGTGCCAGCAGCTTATGGGGCCAGGGTATAACCTCCTACGAGCAGTACTTC	CASSLWGQGITSYEQYF
TRBV4-2	NA	NA	TRBJ2-7	TGTGCCAGCAGGCTCGGAGGGTCTTACGAGCAGTACTTC	CASRLGGSYEQYF
TRBV27	few	NA	TRBJ1-2	TGTGCCAGCAGCCTGGGGGAAGGCGGGGGTAATGGCTACACCTTC	CASSLGEGGGNGYTF
TRBV7-9	NA	NA	TRBJ2-3	TGTGCCAGCAGCTTGGGGGGACCAACAGATACGCAGTATTTT	CASSLGGPTDTQYF
TRBV6-5	NA	NA	TRBJ1-5	TGTGCCAGCACCCGGGGAGCAGGGGACAATCAGCCCCAGCATTTT	CASTRGAGDNQPQHF
TRBV7-9	NA	TRBD1	TRBJ1-2	TGTGCCAGCACATCAACGACAGGGCATGGCTACACCTTC	CASTSTTGHGYTF
TRBV9	NA	NA	TRBJ2-1	TGTGCCAGCAGCGTGGGTCGGGGGAACACCTACAATGAGCAGTTCTTC	CASSVGRGNTYNEQFF
TRBV4-1	once	NA	TRBJ2-2	TGCGCCAGCAGCCTCCTCAGCGGGGAGCTGTTTTTT	CASSLLSGELFF
TRBV11-2	NA	TRBD1	TRBJ1-2	TGTGCCAGCAGCTTAGCCGGGACAGCTAACTATGGCTACACCTTC	CASSLAGTANYGYTF
TRBV10-3	NA	TRBD1	TRBJ1-1	TGTGCCATCAGGGGACAGGGGGGCACTGAAGCTTTCTTT	CAIRGQGGTEAFF
TRBV12-3/TRBV12-4	few	TRBD1	TRBJ1-2	TGTGCCAGCAGTCTAGGGACAGCGCTTGGCTACACCTTC	CASSLGTALGYTF
TRBV5-1	NA	NA	TRBJ1-5	TGCGCCAGCAGCTCTACAGGTAACGGACAGCCCCAGCATTTT	CASSSTGNGQPQHF
TRBV7-9	NA	NA	TRBJ2-7	TGTGCCAGCAGCTTATCCCCCCGGGGGGCGGTTTACGAGCAGTACTTC	CASSLSPRGAVYEQYF
TRBV6-4	NA	TRBD2	TRBJ2-1	TGTGCCAGCAGTCATAGCGGGGGGGCCGATGAGCAGTTCTTC	CASSHSGGADEQFF
TRBV11-2	NA	TRBD1	TRBJ1-4	TGTGCCAGCAGCCCGAGACAGGGAACTAATGAAAAACTGTTTTTT	CASSPRQGTNEKLFF